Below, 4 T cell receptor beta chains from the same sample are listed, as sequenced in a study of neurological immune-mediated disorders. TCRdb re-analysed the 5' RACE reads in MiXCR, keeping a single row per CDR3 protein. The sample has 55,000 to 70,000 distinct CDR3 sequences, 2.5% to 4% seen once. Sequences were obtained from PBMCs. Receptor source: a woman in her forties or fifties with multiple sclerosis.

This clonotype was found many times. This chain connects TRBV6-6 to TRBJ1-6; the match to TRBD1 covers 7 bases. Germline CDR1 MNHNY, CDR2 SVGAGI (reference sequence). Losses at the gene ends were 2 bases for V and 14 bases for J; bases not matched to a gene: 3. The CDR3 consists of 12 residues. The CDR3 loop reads CASSYPQGALHF. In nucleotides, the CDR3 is TGTGCCAGCAGTTACCCGCAGGGGGCCCTCCACTTT.

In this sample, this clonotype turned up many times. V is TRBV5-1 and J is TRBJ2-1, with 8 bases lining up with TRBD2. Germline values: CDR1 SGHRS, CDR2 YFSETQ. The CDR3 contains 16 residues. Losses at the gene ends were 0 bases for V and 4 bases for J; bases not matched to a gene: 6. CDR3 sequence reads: CASSLDASGQYNEQFF. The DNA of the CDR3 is TGCGCCAGCAGCTTGGATGCTAGCGGGCAATACAATGAGCAGTTCTTC. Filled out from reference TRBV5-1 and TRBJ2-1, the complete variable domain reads KAGVTQTPRYLIKTRGQQVTLSCSPISGHRSVSWYQQTPGQGLQFLFEYFSETQRNKGNFPGRFSGRQFSNSRSEMNVSTLELGDSALYLCASSLDASGQYNEQFFGPGTRLTVL.

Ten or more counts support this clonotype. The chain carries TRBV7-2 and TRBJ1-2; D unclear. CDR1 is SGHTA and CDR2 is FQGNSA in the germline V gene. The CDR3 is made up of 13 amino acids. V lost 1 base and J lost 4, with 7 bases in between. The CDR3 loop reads CASSLEQSYGYTF. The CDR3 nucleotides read TGTGCCAGCAGCTTAGAACAGAGCTATGGCTACACCTTC.

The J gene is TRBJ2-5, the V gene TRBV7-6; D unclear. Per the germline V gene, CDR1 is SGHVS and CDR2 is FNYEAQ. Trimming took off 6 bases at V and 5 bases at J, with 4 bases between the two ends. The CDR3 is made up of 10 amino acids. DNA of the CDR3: TGTGCCAGCAGGGGTGAGACCCAGTACTTC. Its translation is CASRGETQYF.